This TCR beta chain was sequenced during a study of the immune and genomic landscape of osteosarcoma (TCRdb year 2020). In terms of the full investigation: The overall cohort was composed of around 48 pediatric and adult patients with high-grade osteosarcoma, and a median age at diagnosis of roughly 26 years (range about 5-90) was recorded. Poor-risk disease was overrepresented in the cohort, as 73% of patients had an unfavorable pathologic response to standard therapy and 55% to 70% were deceased. Patients in the overall cohort were around 60% male, and around 77% presented with localized disease at diagnosis. To define immunogenic potential, the study profiled osteosarcoma specimens using whole genome, RNA and T-cell receptor sequencing along with immunohistochemistry and reverse phase protein arrays. To characterize the osteosarcoma immunogenomic landscape, the TCR sequencing results were combined with transcriptome, protein array and immunostaining data. The goal of the study was to explain why immune checkpoint inhibitors have shown limited clinical activity in osteosarcoma. A few patients contributed a couple of samples from the same tumor site. The full study reports these points: Clonality benchmarks came from external normal skin and healthy peripheral blood data rather than matched normal tissue. Higher TCR productive clonality was observed in the immune-hot C3 cluster than in the cold C1 cluster, although TCR productive clonality remained low overall. No statistical method determined sample size because osteosarcoma is rare and all possible samples were collected. In five cases, the repertoire was dominated by a single hyperexpanded clone, and fewer than 100 T-cell clonotypes were detected in all five cases. Along with the frozen tumor specimens, matched blood was collected from just a couple of patients. Productive TCR clonality was low overall, averaging about 0.091 with a maximum of roughly 0.3, suggesting limited T-cell clonal expansion.

The specimens were post-treatment primary, local recurrence and metastasis tumors obtained from patients with a poor prognosis. TCR beta chain CDR3 regions were immunosequenced using the ImmunoSEQ Assay (Adaptive Biotechnologies). In the paper's pipeline: TCRB rearrangements, read counts, read proportions and gene usage were exported through the ImmunoSEQ Analyzer platform. Using productive rearrangements, T-cell clonality was calculated as 1 minus Pielou's evenness. In the clonal space homeostasis analysis, clonotypes were binned as rare, small, medium, large or hyperexpanded (0.01 to 1 of the repertoire). TCR productive clonality was compared across immune clusters C1, C2 and C3 using the Wilcoxon rank sum test. The table was pulled from immuneACCESS by TCRdb, which kept in-frame rearrangements only. Such tables lose some clones; where checked, under half of the loss comes from unresolved V genes, and the rest has no known cause. The V and J calls and clone size were taken over from that table, and D and trimming were inferred from the DNA. This sample lists about 5,100 clones; over 70% were detected once. The leading ten clones occupy approximately 6.2% of the sample.

The CDR3 sequence holds 14 residues, the cysteine and phenylalanine included. Solely the CDR3 DNA is kept, with 42 bases framed from the first base. Compared with germline, V lacks 0 bases and J lacks 7 bases; bases without a gene match: 3. In the case of this clone: What this receptor recognizes is not known. No much larger clone is present one base from it, and per-base qualities are unavailable.

This TCR was recovered from a human donor with osteosarcoma. Recombination connected TRBV5-3 to TRBJ1-5, with 8 central nucleotides matching TRBD1. TRBV5-3 is flagged as an ORF with uncertain function. Sequencing used osteosarcoma tumor tissue from the lung. The DNA sequence follows: TGTGCCAGAAGCTTGGGGACAGGGCTGCAGCCCCAGCATTTT. This codes for CARSLGTGLQPQHF.